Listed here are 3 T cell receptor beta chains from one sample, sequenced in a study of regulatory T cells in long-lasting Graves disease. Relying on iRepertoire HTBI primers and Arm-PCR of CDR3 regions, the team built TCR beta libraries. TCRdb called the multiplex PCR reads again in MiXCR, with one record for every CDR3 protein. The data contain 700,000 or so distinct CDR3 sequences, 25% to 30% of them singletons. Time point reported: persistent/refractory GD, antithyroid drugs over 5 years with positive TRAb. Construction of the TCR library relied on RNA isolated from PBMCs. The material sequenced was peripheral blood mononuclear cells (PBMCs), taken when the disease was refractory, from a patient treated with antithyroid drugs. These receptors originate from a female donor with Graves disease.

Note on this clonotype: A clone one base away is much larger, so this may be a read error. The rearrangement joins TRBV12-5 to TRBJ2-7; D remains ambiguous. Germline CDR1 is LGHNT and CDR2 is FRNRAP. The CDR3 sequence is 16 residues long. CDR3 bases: TGTGCTATTGGTTTGGTACCGAGCGCCTCCCCCAACGAGCAGTACTTC. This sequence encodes CAIGLVPSASPNEQYF.

The DNA for the CDR3 is TGTGCCAGCAGCGTAGGGATCAGTCAAGAGACCCAGTACTTC. It is translated as CASSVGISQETQYF. This sequence joins TRBV9 and TRBJ2-5; D unclear. The CDR3 consists of 14 residues. Per germline, CDR1 SGDLS and CDR2 YYNGEE. The V end lost 0 bases, the J end lost 2 bases, and 8 bases lay between the germline ends. Together with reference TRBV9 and TRBJ2-5, the CDR3 gives the full variable domain: DSGVTQTPKHLITATGQRVTLRCSPRSGDLSVYWYQQSLDQGLQFLIQYYNGEERAKGNILERFSAQQFPDLHSELNLSSLELGDSALYFCASSVGISQETQYFGPGTRLLVL.

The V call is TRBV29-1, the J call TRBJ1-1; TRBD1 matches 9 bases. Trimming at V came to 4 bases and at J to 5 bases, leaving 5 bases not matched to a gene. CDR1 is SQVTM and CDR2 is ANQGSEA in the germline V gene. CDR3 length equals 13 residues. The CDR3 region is CSVVGTGWTEAFF. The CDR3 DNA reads TGCAGCGTTGTAGGGACAGGGTGGACTGAAGCTTTCTTT. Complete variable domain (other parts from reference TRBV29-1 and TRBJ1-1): SAVISQKPSRDICQRGTSLTIQCQVDSQVTMMFWYRQQPGQSLTLIATANQGSEATYESGFVIDKFPISRPNLTFSTLTVSNMSPEDSSIYLCSVVGTGWTEAFFGQGTRLTVV.